What follows is one TCR beta chain and its context. The assay was immunoSEQ multiplex PCR, and TCRdb's table has in-frame clones only and misses some. The table has roughly 240,000 clones, more than 70% seen once. Living in 24 US areas, the participants were between about 18 and 90 years of age. Recovery meant two consecutive negative NP/OP PCR tests, professional clearance, or resolved symptoms. Germline CDR1 SGDLS, CDR2 YYNGEE. CDR3 size: 11 residues. V lost 4 bases, J lost 6 bases, and 7 bases lay in between. The data were taken from a study of blood T cell repertoires in COVID-19. Study-wide context: Sources were T cells, B-cell-depleted T cells, or PBMCs; the material itself was cDNA or gDNA.

This TCR was sampled from a woman aged 50 to 60 who had recovered from COVID-19. Sequences were obtained from PBMCs or T cells enriched from blood (not recorded which). This chain uses TRBV9 with TRBJ1-1, with D unresolved. DNA for the CDR3: TGTGCCAGCAGCAGAGGCCCTGAAGCTTTCTTT. The encoded protein is CASSRGPEAFF.